This TCR beta chain is drawn from a study of CD8+ T cells in alopecia areata (dated by TCRdb to 2016 to 2019). In terms of the full investigation: High-throughput TCRbeta sequencing was used to examine T cell clonal expansion in alopecia areata in both the C3H/HeJ mouse model and human patients. The RNA source kit depended on sample type: the PAXgene miRNA kit for fixed scalp, the miRNeasy kit for PBMCs, and the RNeasy kit for mouse skin. TCRbeta CDR3 regions were amplified by immunoSEQ multiplex PCR using 35 Vbeta forward and 13 Jbeta reverse primers. Clonality in the scalp was compared among normal scalp (n=4), patchy alopecia areata scalp (n=8), and alopecia totalis/universalis scalp (n=8). Human TCRbeta sequencing covered scalp tissue and sorted CD4+ and CD8+ peripheral blood T cells from patchy and totalis/universalis alopecia areata patients and healthy controls. Summary of the overall study and its limitations: Higher clonality and more expanded CD8+ clones were observed in lesional scalp than in normal scalp, particularly in alopecia totalis/universalis, a finding suggestive of antigenic drive. Shared TCR sequences between patients were less evident than in mice, which may be partly attributable to HLA diversity in the patient population. Scalp TCR repertoire analysis is complicated because resident alphabeta T cells in normal human skin are also sequenced, whereas mouse skin is dominated by gammadelta T cells.

The germline ends are 8 bases apart after V is trimmed by 2 bases and J by 1 base. The germline V gene (reference sequence) specifies GTSNPN as CDR1 and SVGIG as CDR2. The CDR3, cysteine through phenylalanine, is 13 amino acids long. Only CDR3 DNA remains: 39 bases, in frame from the first base. After PBMCs were isolated by density centrifugation and stained for CD3, CD4 and CD8, a FACSAria was used to sort CD4+ and CD8+ T cells. Scalp biopsies and blood samples were provided by unaffected controls. Concerning this clone: The specificity of this receptor is unknown. No base-level quality is on record; no much larger clone is a single base apart.

The library was produced with the immunoSEQ multiplex PCR assay. For TCR sequencing, RNA was extracted from every sample and reverse transcribed into cDNA to serve as template. SuperScript III was used for first-strand cDNA synthesis, primed with a 2:1 mix of oligo-dT and random hexamers. A synthetic immune receptor repertoire was used to assess amplification bias, and residual bias was removed computationally. On the authors' methods: After raw reads were preprocessed to remove errors, the CDR3 was defined following IMGT conventions as running from the conserved cysteine to phenylalanine. Clonality was computed as 1 minus the Shannon entropy, with the entropy normalized by log2 of the number of productive unique TCRs. Whether scalp clones were CD4 or CD8 was inferred by matching scalp TCRbeta sequences against CD4 and CD8 repertoires sorted from blood. TCRdb provides this immuneACCESS table in a form limited to in-frame rearrangements. Some clones are lacking; in checked studies, under half of them reflect an unresolved V gene, and why the rest are absent is not known. V and J calls and clone size follow that table, whereas D and trimming were derived from the DNA. The sample table shows 90,000 to 150,000 clones, and roughly 69% are seen once. About 3% of the sample is in the top ten clones.

The chain is made from TRBV30 and TRBJ1-1; confidence is insufficient to name the D gene. The sequence came from a human donor in good health. Sequences were obtained from CD4+ T cells sorted from blood. The CDR3 loop reads CAWSRVPNTEAFF. The DNA sequence is as follows: TGTGCCTGGAGTAGGGTACCGAACACTGAAGCTTTCTTT.